These T cell receptor beta chains were read from a single sample in a study of shared clonotypes between healthy human individuals. Produced via immunoSEQ multiplex PCR; TCRdb's table is partial and in-frame only. The sample lists around 2,100,000 clones, roughly 95% seen once, with around 1% in the top ten. Sequences were obtained from naive CD8+ T cells sorted from blood. Receptors were obtained from a man aged 18 to 30 in good health. Each CDR3 is given with its conserved first and last residue.

v_gene	CDR3aa
TRBV13	CASSLWRQEAEAFF
TRBV5-6	CASSVGTASTDTQYF
TRBV27	CAIGLATDTQYF
TRBV11-2	CASSLVGTEAFF
TRBV4-3	CASSPGGEGRGGELFF
TRBV19	CASSLQGSYEQYF
TRBV29-1	CARSGGTYNEQFF
TRBV5-1	CASSLGLMGTGDTEAFF
TRBV4-2	CASSQERKLYEQYF
TRBV4-1	CASSQETGELFF
TRBV7-9	CASSLASAETQYF
TRBV6-6	CASSSGQVLLKPLHF
TRBV7-6	CASSFNPHNEQFF
TRBV4-1	CASSQELKVTRGEKLFF
TRBV4-3	CASSQAVYFNTGELFF
TRBV19	CASSPSGESYEQYF
TRBV28	CASSPPNSKNIQYF
TRBV6-5	CASSDGLAVIYEQYF
TRBV11-2	CASSFGTGFEQYF